This section outlines one T cell receptor beta chain sequence together with its context. TCRdb's table, derived via immunoSEQ multiplex PCR, lists solely in-frame clones and lacks some. The repertoire holds over 90,000 clones, just over 90% seen once, with around 2.3% in the top ten. This CDR3 has 14 amino acids. Per the germline V gene, CDR1 is LGHNA and CDR2 is YNFKEQ. Between the trimmed V and J ends, which lost 3 bases and 3 bases, there was a span of 8 bases. This record comes from a study of control samples from healthy donors and cancer patients. The TCR was taken from a woman younger than 35 in good health. The specimen was blood. The chain employs TRBV4-2 and TRBJ1-4, with D unclear. This CDR3 is CASSQRAANEKLFF. The CDR3 nucleotides are TGTGCCAGCAGCCAGCGGGCGGCTAATGAAAAACTGTTTTTT.